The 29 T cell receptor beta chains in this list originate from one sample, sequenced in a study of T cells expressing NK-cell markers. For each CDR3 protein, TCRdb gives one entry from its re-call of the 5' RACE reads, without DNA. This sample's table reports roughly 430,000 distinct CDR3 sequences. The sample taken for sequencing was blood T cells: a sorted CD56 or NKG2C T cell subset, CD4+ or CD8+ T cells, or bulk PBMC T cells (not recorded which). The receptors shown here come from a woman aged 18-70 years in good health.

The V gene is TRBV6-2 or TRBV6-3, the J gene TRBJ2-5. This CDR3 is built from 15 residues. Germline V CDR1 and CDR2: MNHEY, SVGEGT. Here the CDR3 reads CASSYSKDAQETQYF.

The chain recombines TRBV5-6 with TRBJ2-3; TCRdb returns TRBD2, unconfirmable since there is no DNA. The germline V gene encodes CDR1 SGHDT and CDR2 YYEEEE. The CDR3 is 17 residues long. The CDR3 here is CASSLEAREFDTDTQYF.

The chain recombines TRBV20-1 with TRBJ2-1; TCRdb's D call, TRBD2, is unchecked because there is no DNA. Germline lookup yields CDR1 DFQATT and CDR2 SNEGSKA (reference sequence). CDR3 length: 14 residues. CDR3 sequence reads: CSALSGRKVWGQFF.

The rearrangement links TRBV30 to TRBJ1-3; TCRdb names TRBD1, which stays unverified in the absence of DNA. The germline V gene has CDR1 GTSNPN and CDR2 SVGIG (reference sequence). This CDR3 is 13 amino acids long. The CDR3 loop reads CAWATGDGNTIYF.

CDR3 sequence reads: CASSLGGLASYEQYF. This sequence joins TRBV27 and TRBJ2-7; with no DNA, the TCRdb D assignment of TRBD1 cannot be verified. CDR3 size: 15 residues. CDR1 and CDR2 from the germline V gene are MNHEY and SMNVEV (reference sequence).

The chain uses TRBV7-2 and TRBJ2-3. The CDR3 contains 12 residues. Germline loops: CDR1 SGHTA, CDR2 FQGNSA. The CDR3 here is CASSPSTDTQYF.

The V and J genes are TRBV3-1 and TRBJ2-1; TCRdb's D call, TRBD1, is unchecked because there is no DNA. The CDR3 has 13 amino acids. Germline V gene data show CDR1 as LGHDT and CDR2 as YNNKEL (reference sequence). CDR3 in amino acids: CASSPPLWGEQFF.

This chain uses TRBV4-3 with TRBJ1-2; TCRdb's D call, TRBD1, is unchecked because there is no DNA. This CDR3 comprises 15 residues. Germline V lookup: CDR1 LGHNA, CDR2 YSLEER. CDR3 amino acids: CASSIAAPGHYGYTF.

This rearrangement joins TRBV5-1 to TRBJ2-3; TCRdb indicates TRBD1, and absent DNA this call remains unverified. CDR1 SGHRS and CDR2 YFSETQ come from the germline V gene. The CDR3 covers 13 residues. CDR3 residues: CASSSASGSTQYF. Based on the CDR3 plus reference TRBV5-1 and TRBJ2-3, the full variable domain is KAGVTQTPRYLIKTRGQQVTLSCSPISGHRSVSWYQQTPGQGLQFLFEYFSETQRNKGNFPGRFSGRQFSNSRSEMNVSTLELGDSALYLCASSSASGSTQYFGPGTRLTVL.

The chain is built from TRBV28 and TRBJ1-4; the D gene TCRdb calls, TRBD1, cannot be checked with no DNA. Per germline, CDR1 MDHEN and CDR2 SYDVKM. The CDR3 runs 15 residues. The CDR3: CASSFSFMAGEKLFF.

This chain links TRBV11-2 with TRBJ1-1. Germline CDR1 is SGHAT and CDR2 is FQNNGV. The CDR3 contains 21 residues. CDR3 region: CASSLVTGGPGLGTLNTEAFF.

CDR3 region: CASSFWGLGREQYF. The rearrangement joins TRBV5-1 to TRBJ2-7; TCRdb's D call, TRBD1, is unchecked because there is no DNA. Germline CDR1 and CDR2: SGHRS and YFSETQ. The CDR3 length is 14 residues.

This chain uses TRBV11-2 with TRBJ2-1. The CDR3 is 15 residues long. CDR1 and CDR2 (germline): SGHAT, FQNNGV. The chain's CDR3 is CASSQRQSSYNEQFF.

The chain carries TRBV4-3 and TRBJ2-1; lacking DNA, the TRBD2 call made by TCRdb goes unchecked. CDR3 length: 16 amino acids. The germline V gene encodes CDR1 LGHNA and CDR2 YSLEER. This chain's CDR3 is CASSHKAGGGINEQFF.

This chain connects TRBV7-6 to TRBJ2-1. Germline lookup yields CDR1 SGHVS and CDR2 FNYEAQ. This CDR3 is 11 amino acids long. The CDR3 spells CASSSGFEQFF.

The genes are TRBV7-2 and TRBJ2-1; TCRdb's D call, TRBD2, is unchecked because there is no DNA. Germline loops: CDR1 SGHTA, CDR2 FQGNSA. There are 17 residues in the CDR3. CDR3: CASSFQQRDPRHNEQFF.

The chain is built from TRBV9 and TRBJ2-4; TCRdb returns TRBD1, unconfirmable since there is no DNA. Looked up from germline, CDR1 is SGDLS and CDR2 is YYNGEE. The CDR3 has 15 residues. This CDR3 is CASSPSRSRVDIQYF.

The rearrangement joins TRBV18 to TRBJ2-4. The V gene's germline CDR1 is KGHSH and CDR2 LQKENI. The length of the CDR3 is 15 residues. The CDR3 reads CASSPLEGIKNIQYF.

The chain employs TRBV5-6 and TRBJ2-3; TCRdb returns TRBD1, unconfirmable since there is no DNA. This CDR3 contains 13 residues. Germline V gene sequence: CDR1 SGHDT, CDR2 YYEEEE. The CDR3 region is CAPGRGGTDTQYF.

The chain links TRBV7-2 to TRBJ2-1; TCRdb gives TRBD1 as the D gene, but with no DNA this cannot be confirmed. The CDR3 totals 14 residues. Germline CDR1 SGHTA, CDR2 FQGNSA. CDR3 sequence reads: CASSFGQIYNEQFF.

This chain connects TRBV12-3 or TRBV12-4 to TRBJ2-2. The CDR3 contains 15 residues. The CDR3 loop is CASSPERLNTGELFF.

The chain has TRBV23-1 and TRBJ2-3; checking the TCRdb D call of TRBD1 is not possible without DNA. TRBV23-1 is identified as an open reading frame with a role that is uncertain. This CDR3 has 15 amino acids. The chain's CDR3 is CASSWGSAGTDTQYF.

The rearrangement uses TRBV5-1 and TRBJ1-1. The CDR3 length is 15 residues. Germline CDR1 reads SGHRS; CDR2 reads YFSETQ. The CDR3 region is CASSKSDLMNTEAFF. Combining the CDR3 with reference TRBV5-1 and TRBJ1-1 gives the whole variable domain KAGVTQTPRYLIKTRGQQVTLSCSPISGHRSVSWYQQTPGQGLQFLFEYFSETQRNKGNFPGRFSGRQFSNSRSEMNVSTLELGDSALYLCASSKSDLMNTEAFFGQGTRLTVV.

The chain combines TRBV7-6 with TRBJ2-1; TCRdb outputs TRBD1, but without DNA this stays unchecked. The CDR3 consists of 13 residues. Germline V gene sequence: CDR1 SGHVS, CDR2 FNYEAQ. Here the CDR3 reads CASSLDTLNEQFF.

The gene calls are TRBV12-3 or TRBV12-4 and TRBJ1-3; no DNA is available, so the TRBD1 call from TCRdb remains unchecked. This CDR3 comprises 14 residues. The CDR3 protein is CASSLGAAGNTIYF.

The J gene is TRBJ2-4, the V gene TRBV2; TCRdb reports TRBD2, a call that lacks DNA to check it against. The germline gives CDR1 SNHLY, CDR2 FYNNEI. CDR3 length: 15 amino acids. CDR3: CASSRRGLAGDIQYF.

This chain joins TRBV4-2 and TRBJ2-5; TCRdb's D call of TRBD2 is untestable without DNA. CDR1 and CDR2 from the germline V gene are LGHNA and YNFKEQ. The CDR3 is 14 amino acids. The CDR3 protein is CASSQDHGEETQYF.

CDR3 protein: CASSLGAELSSYEQYF. The chain links TRBV9 to TRBJ2-7; the TCRdb D gene call, TRBD1, has no DNA to confirm it. From germline, CDR1 is SGDLS and CDR2 YYNGEE. CDR3 length: 16 amino acids.

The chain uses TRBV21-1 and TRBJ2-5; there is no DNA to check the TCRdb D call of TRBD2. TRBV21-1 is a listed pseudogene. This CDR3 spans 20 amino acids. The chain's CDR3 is CASSQARWTSGIGGQETQYF.